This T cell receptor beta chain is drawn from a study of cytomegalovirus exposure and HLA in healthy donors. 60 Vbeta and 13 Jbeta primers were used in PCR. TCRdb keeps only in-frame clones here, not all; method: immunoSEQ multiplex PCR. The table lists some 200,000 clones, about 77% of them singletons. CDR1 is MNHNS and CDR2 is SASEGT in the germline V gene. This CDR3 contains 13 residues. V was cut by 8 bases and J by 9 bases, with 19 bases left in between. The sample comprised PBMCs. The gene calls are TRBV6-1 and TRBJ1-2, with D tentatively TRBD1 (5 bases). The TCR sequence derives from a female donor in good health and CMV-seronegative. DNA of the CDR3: TGTGCCAGCCATAAAGGGGAAGGGGTAAGCTACACCTTC. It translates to CASHKGEGVSYTF.